This is a list of T cell receptor beta chains from one sample in a study of neurological immune-mediated disorders. TCRdb processed the 5' RACE reads anew with MiXCR; each CDR3 protein has one entry. This sample has 40,000 or so distinct CDR3 sequences; 13% to 15% occur once, and the top ten carry 25% to 30%. The sample comprised PBMCs. The receptors come from a woman aged 45-65 years with HTLV-1-associated myelopathy (HAM/TSP). The CDR3 runs from the conserved cysteine through the conserved F or W. The D gene is left open where the match is weak. Clone size, where shown, is once, few, many, or a class for clones that have expanded.

>TRBD1|13|TRBV20-1|many|TRBJ1-5
TGCAGTGCTAGACGACAGGGAAGGCAGCCCCAGCATTTT
CSARRQGRQPQHF
>.|13|TRBV6-2/TRBV6-3|many|TRBJ1-1
TGTGCCAGTGCCGTTAGGCGGAACACTGAAGCTTTCTTT
CASAVRRNTEAFF
>.|17|TRBV10-3|many|TRBJ2-7
TGTGCCATCAGTGAGGCCGATAACAGGGCTCCTACCTACGAGCAGTACTTC
CAISEADNRAPTYEQYF
>.|12|TRBV7-8|many|TRBJ1-2
TGTGCCAGCAGCGGGGGGTCCGTCGGCTACACCTTC
CASSGGSVGYTF
>.|15|TRBV5-1|many|TRBJ1-1
TGCGCCAGCAGACAGGACGGGGGAATGAACACTGAAGCTTTCTTT
CASRQDGGMNTEAFF
>TRBD1|13|TRBV5-1|many|TRBJ1-1
TGCGCCAGCAGCACCGGGACAGGGTGGAAAGCTTTCTTT
CASSTGTGWKAFF
>.|13|TRBV7-9|many|TRBJ2-5
TGTGCCAGCAGCCAGACGGGACAAGAGACCCAGTACTTC
CASSQTGQETQYF
>TRBD1|14|TRBV6-5|many|TRBJ2-7
TGTGCCAGCAAGCCCGCGGACAGGTCCTACGAGCAGTACTTC
CASKPADRSYEQYF
>TRBD1|14|TRBV27|many|TRBJ1-1
TGTGCCAGCAGTTCGAACTACAGGGGCACTGAAGCTTTCTTT
CASSSNYRGTEAFF
>.|12|TRBV29-1|.|TRBJ2-7
TGTAGCCTTCTTGACAGGATCAACGAGCAGTACTTC
CSLLDRINEQYF
>TRBD1|15|TRBV7-7|many|TRBJ2-1
TGTGCTAGCAGCTTCGGGACAGGGAACTACAATGAGCAGTTCTTC
CASSFGTGNYNEQFF
>.|14|TRBV11-2|many|TRBJ1-5
TGTGCCAGCAGCTCAACAGGGCTGGGTCAGCCCCAGCATTTT
CASSSTGLGQPQHF
>.|14|TRBV20-1|.|TRBJ1-1
TGCAGTGCTACCCTCCGGGTGGGAGCATCTGCAGCTTTCTTT
CSATLRVGASAAFF
>.|14|TRBV5-1|many|TRBJ2-1
TGCGCCAGCAGCTTGGACAGGATATACAATGAGCAGTTCTTC
CASSLDRIYNEQFF
>.|16|TRBV5-1|many|TRBJ2-1
TGCGCCAGCAGCTTGGGAATAGGGGCGTTCAGGAATGAGCAGTTCTTC
CASSLGIGAFRNEQFF
>.|13|TRBV20-1|many|TRBJ2-2
TGCAGTGCTCTAAACCCGACCGTCGGGGAGCTGTTTTTT
CSALNPTVGELFF
>.|16|TRBV4-1|many|TRBJ1-2
TGCGCCAGCAGCCAACTAACCGGGGGCTTTAGGGATGGCTACACCTTC
CASSQLTGGFRDGYTF
>.|16|TRBV24-1|many|TRBJ1-5
TGTGCCACCAGTAAACACAGGGTTGGTAACAATCAGCCCCAGCATTTT
CATSKHRVGNNQPQHF
>TRBD2|14|TRBV12-3/TRBV12-4|many|TRBJ2-1
TGTGCCAGCAGCCCCCTGGGGAGCGGGGGGGAGCAGTTCTTC
CASSPLGSGGEQFF
>TRBD2|15|TRBV20-1|many|TRBJ2-7
TGCAGTGCTACGACCTTAGCGGGGGGCTTCTACGAGCAGTACTTC
CSATTLAGGFYEQYF